The clone carrying this T cell receptor (beta chain) appeared many times. Its antigen is unidentified. This sample is drawn from a study of human T cells and chemical hapten exposure. Study at large: Minor volume differences among pooled libraries chiefly drove per-sample TCR yield variation. General study points: Significantly greater numbers of large CDR3 similarity clusters came from expanded TCRs than from controls.

TCRdb re-derived calls from the RACE reads in MiXCR, one entry per CDR3 protein. Of 30,000 or so distinct CDR3 sequences in the sample, approximately 6% were seen once. The V gene's germline CDR1 is DFQATT and CDR2 SNEGSKA (reference sequence). The CDR3 covers 16 residues. Trimming cost V 2 bases and J 6 bases; bases outside gene matches: 16. Time point reported: patch test 3, about 24 weeks after DPC sensitization. Treatment reported: therapeutic diphenylcyclopropenone sensitization with weekly scalp DPC. This material consisted of whole blood, taken in connection with sensitization to the hapten diphenylcyclopropenone (DPC). This rearrangement joins TRBV20-1 to TRBJ2-7, with TRBD1 matching over 7 bases. The sequence was obtained from a man younger than 45 with alopecia areata. Some clones in this sample may be carry-over from other donors' samples. CDR3 sequence (DNA): TGCAGTGCTAGAACCCCACAGGGGCTAGGGGACAGCGAGCAGTACTTC. Its translation is CSARTPQGLGDSEQYF.